A single sample gave rise to the 15 T cell receptor beta chains below, sequenced in a study of blood T cell repertoires in COVID-19. Sequencing was performed with immunoSEQ multiplex PCR; in TCRdb, only in-frame clones are kept and a portion is missing. The sample lists approximately 54,000 clones, around 81% occurring once. The specimen sequenced was peripheral blood. Receptors originate from a woman in her sixties with acute or convalescent COVID-19.

The chain employs TRBV19 and TRBJ1-3; 7 bases line up with TRBD1. The CDR3 spans 17 residues. The germline CDR1 and CDR2 sequences are LNHDA and SQIVND (reference sequence). The ends lost 3 bases at V and 0 bases at J; junction bases unmatched: 8. The CDR3 sequence: CASSIPGQASSGNTIYF. In DNA form, the CDR3 reads TGTGCCAGTAGTATCCCAGGACAGGCGAGCTCTGGAAACACCATATATTTT.

This chain uses TRBV19 with TRBJ2-5; the match to TRBD1 covers 11 bases. This CDR3 region has 16 residues. CDR1 is LNHDA and CDR2 is SQIVND in the germline V gene (reference sequence). The trim removed 4 bases at V and 0 bases at J, leaving 4 bases unmatched. The CDR3: CASSNRGQGDQETQYF. The CDR3, as DNA: TGTGCCAGTAGTAACAGGGGACAGGGGGACCAAGAGACCCAGTACTTC.

The chain combines TRBV6-5 with TRBJ1-4, with D maybe TRBD1 (6 bases). Germline CDR1 MNHEY, CDR2 SVGAGI. CDR3 length: 13 residues. The germline V and J ends were trimmed by 10 bases and 7 bases, with 16 bases remaining between them. The CDR3 protein is CATFGGAREKLFF. CDR3 bases: TGTGCCACCTTTGGGGGGGCGCGTGAAAAACTGTTTTTT.

The rearrangement uses TRBV11-2 and TRBJ1-1; D is unclear. This CDR3 contains 13 residues. Germline loops: CDR1 SGHAT, CDR2 FQNNGV. V was shortened by 0 bases and J by 8 bases, with 10 bases between the two germline ends. The CDR3 coding sequence is TGTGCCAGCAGCTTAGATGCCGACTTAGAAGCTTTCTTT. The encoded protein is CASSLDADLEAFF.

The gene calls are TRBV7-8 and TRBJ2-3, with 9 bases matching TRBD2. This CDR3 region has 18 residues. Germline V CDR1 and CDR2: SGHVS, FQNEAQ. The V and J ends lost 4 bases and 0 bases, in that order; junction bases with no gene match: 11. The CDR3 coding sequence is TGTGCCAGCAGCTCCCTCGCCGGACTAGCGTCTAGCACAGATACGCAGTATTTT. Its protein product is CASSSLAGLASSTDTQYF.

The chain employs TRBV27 and TRBJ2-2; 7 bases line up with TRBD1. V dropped 6 bases and J dropped 6; count of bases not matched to a gene: 10. Germline-derived CDR1 and CDR2 are MNHEY and SMNVEV (reference sequence). The CDR3 is 15 residues long. In nucleotides, the CDR3 is TGTGCCAGCAGGTCGACAGGGAGAGGCTCCGGGGAGCTGTTTTTT. Translating it yields CASRSTGRGSGELFF.

The chain uses TRBV6-5 and TRBJ2-3, with D perhaps TRBD2 (5 bases). The V gene's germline CDR1 is MNHEY and CDR2 SVGAGI. The CDR3 runs to 15 residues. Trimming took off 5 bases at V and 14 bases at J, with 26 bases between the two ends. The CDR3 region has the DNA TGTGCCAGCAGTCAGCCGGGATTTCCCAAGGATCATTCGTATTTT. This codes for CASSQPGFPKDHSYF.

This clone was recorded once. The CDR3 DNA is TGCAGCGTTGGACAGATCCAAGAGACCCAGTACTTC. It yields the protein CSVGQIQETQYF. This chain connects TRBV29-1 to TRBJ2-5, with TRBD1 as a possible D gene (5 bases). The length of the CDR3 is 12 residues. Germline V gene lookup returns CDR1 SQVTM and CDR2 ANQGSEA. Trimming took off 4 bases at V and 1 base at J, with 7 bases between the two ends.

This chain connects TRBV5-1 to TRBJ1-1; D is ambiguous. This CDR3 spans 15 amino acids. Trimming removed 0 bases from V and 1 base from J, with 10 bases in between. Looked up from germline, CDR1 is SGHRS and CDR2 is YFSETQ. The CDR3 DNA follows: TGCGCCAGCAGCTTGGACGGGATCGGGAACACTGAAGCTTTCTTT. Its protein product is CASSLDGIGNTEAFF.

The V gene is TRBV29-1, the J gene TRBJ1-4, with 7 bases that match TRBD1. From germline, CDR1 is SQVTM and CDR2 ANQGSEA. The CDR3 extends over 14 amino acids. V shed 7 bases, J shed 0 bases, and the junction held 5 bases outside the gene matches. The CDR3 DNA is TGCAGCGCCGGCGGGACAGCAACTAATGAAAAACTGTTTTTT. Amino acid sequence: CSAGGTATNEKLFF.

This sequence joins TRBV7-2 and TRBJ2-7, with 9 bases matching TRBD2. The CDR3 runs 14 residues. Trimming took 6 bases from V and 6 from J; bases not matched to a gene: 9. Germline V gene lookup returns CDR1 SGHTA and CDR2 FQGNSA. Here the CDR3 DNA reads TGTGCCAGCAGTCTTACCGGGACTAGCTCCGAGCAGTACTTC. Amino acids: CASSLTGTSSEQYF.

V gene TRBV7-9 combines with J gene TRBJ2-3; D is ambiguous. Trimming removed 2 bases from V and 1 base from J, with 7 bases in between. The germline gives CDR1 SEHNR, CDR2 FQNEAQ (reference sequence). The CDR3 spans 14 residues. CDR3 in DNA: TGTGCCAGCAGCTTAAATAGCCGCACAGATACGCAGTATTTT. Translating gives CASSLNSRTDTQYF.

The chain recombines TRBV5-6 with TRBJ1-5, with D maybe TRBD1 (5 bases). Trimming removed 0 bases at V and 4 bases at J, with 14 bases between. Germline loops: CDR1 SGHDT, CDR2 YYEEEE. The CDR3 has 16 residues. CDR3 nucleotide sequence: TGTGCCAGCAGCTTGGCCAGTGGAGGGACGAATCAGCCCCAGCATTTT. This gives the protein CASSLASGGTNQPQHF.

The chain recombines TRBV5-5 with TRBJ1-1; unclear D gene. The CDR3 sequence is 15 residues long. CDR1 and CDR2 (germline): SGHKS, YYEKEE (reference sequence). V was clipped by 4 bases and J by 3 bases, with 16 bases between them. The CDR3 sequence: CASSRRIDWDTEAFF. The CDR3 coding sequence is TGTGCCAGCAGCCGCCGCATCGACTGGGACACTGAAGCTTTCTTT.

Only a few counts were recorded for this clone. The chain is built from TRBV19 and TRBJ1-6; D remains unclear. The CDR3 is 13 residues long. Trimming stripped 2 bases from V and 10 bases from J, with 9 bases between. Per germline, CDR1 LNHDA and CDR2 SQIVND (reference sequence). CDR3: CASSIMGSSPLHF. In DNA, the CDR3 is TGTGCCAGTAGTATAATGGGGAGCTCACCCCTCCACTTT.